This passage covers 28 T cell receptor beta chains from one sample sequenced in a study of blood T cell repertoires in COVID-19. Using immunoSEQ multiplex PCR, the repertoire was profiled, and TCRdb retains in-frame clones only, with some absent. The sample has roughly 150,000 clones, over 70% seen once. The sample comprised PBMCs or T cells enriched from blood (not recorded which). All receptors derive from a man aged 70 or older who had been exposed to COVID-19.

This clone has a handful of counts. This rearrangement joins TRBV29-1 to TRBJ1-2, with D unclear. Germline V gene sequence: CDR1 SQVTM, CDR2 ANQGSEA. The length of the CDR3 is 14 residues. Trimming left V 4 bases short and J 5 bases short, with 17 bases between. CDR3 protein: CSVGSGSDFYGYTF. The CDR3 coding sequence is TGCAGCGTTGGTAGTGGGTCAGACTTTTATGGCTACACCTTC.

CDR3 region: CASSFPRRFVDTEAFF. CDR3 DNA sequence: TGTGCCAGCAGCTTTCCCCGCAGGTTCGTGGACACTGAAGCTTTCTTT. The V gene is TRBV11-2, the J gene TRBJ1-1; D is uncertain. The V end was cut by 3 bases, the J end by 3 bases, with 17 bases between. Germline V gene data show CDR1 as SGHAT and CDR2 as FQNNGV. The length of the CDR3 is 16 residues. The full variable domain, completed using reference TRBV11-2 and TRBJ1-1, is EAGVAQSPRYKIIEKRQSVAFWCNPISGHATLYWYQQILGQGPKLLIQFQNNGVVDDSQLPKDRFSAERLKGVDSTLKIQPAKLEDSAVYLCASSFPRRFVDTEAFFGQGTRLTVV.

The chain has TRBV2 and TRBJ1-2; 7 bases agree with TRBD1. V shed 6 bases, J shed 8 bases, and the junction held 9 bases outside the gene matches. Germline CDR1 and CDR2: SNHLY and FYNNEI. The CDR3 is 13 amino acids. This chain's CDR3 is CASSGDRVEGYTF. The CDR3 DNA reads as TGTGCCAGCAGCGGAGACAGGGTTGAGGGCTACACCTTC.

This chain joins TRBV5-5 and TRBJ2-7, with 8 bases identical to TRBD1. Germline trimming cut 0 bases from V and 2 bases from J; bases unmatched to any gene: 19. The CDR3 extends over 20 amino acids. CDR1 and CDR2 (germline): SGHKS, YYEKEE (reference sequence). The CDR3 loop is CASSLAWVGQGASFAYEQYF. CDR3 sequence (DNA): TGTGCCAGCAGCTTGGCCTGGGTAGGACAGGGCGCATCCTTTGCCTACGAGCAGTACTTC.

J is TRBJ2-5 and V is TRBV5-4; 8 bases agree with TRBD2. The CDR3 is 17 residues long. The germline CDR1 and CDR2 sequences are SGHNT and YYREEE (reference sequence). With 4 bases clipped from V and 5 bases from J, the junction kept 16 bases outside the gene matches. This CDR3 reads CASSQPPGREAGETQYF. CDR3 nucleotide sequence: TGTGCCAGCAGCCAACCCCCAGGGCGGGAGGCTGGGGAGACCCAGTACTTC.

The rearrangement links TRBV7-2 to TRBJ1-2; D possibly corresponds to TRBD1 (6 bases). Germline V gives CDR1 SGHTA, CDR2 FQGNSA. Trimming removed 7 bases from V and 8 bases from J, with 14 bases in between. The CDR3 loop spans 12 amino acids. The CDR3, as DNA: TGTGCCAGCACCGCAGGGGTAGGAGGCTACACCTTC. This gives the protein CASTAGVGGYTF. Together with reference TRBV7-2 and TRBJ1-2, the CDR3 gives the full variable domain: GAGVSQSPSNKVTEKGKDVELRCDPISGHTALYWYRQSLGQGLEFLIYFQGNSAPDKSGLPSDRFSAERTGGSVSTLTIQRTQQEDSAVYLCASTAGVGGYTFGSGTRLTVV.

The chain couples TRBV6-5 to TRBJ2-5; 10 bases are a match to TRBD2. Per the germline V gene, CDR1 is MNHEY and CDR2 is SVGAGI. V lost 2 bases, J lost 5 bases, and 8 bases stayed unmatched. CDR3 length: 16 residues. Here the CDR3 reads CASSYAQRGGPETQYF. The CDR3 DNA is TGTGCCAGCAGTTACGCCCAGCGGGGGGGCCCGGAGACCCAGTACTTC.

The rearrangement links TRBV5-4 to TRBJ2-3, with TRBD1 identical over 8 bases. The germline gives CDR1 SGHNT, CDR2 YYREEE (reference sequence). The CDR3 has 15 residues. V was pared by 6 bases and J by 2 bases, with 8 bases of the junction left unmatched. CDR3 DNA sequence: TGTGCCAGCACCGAGGCAGGGGGCCTCACAGATACGCAGTATTTT. Protein: CASTEAGGLTDTQYF.

The rearrangement joins TRBV5-4 to TRBJ2-3; TRBD2 aligns across 11 bases. The junction had 15 bases not matched to a gene; V was cut back by 3 bases and J by 15 bases. The CDR3 totals 15 residues. CDR1 SGHNT and CDR2 YYREEE come from the germline V gene (reference sequence). In nucleotides, the CDR3 is TGTGCCAGCAGCTCCCGACTAGCGGGGAACACCGACTCATATTTT. This sequence encodes CASSSRLAGNTDSYF.

There are a few counts of this clone. The V gene is TRBV5-1, the J gene TRBJ2-5; 9 bases align to TRBD1. Germline CDR1 and CDR2: SGHRS and YFSETQ. The CDR3 sequence is 14 residues long. Trimming cost V 3 bases and J 5 bases; bases outside gene matches: 5. CDR3 loop: CASSSGTGRETQYF. The DNA for the CDR3 is TGCGCCAGCAGCTCAGGGACAGGGAGGGAGACCCAGTACTTC.

This chain uses TRBV11-2 with TRBJ2-7, with 8 bases matching TRBD2. V lost 2 bases and J lost 6; bases outside the gene matches: 9. Germline V CDR1 and CDR2: SGHAT, FQNNGV. The CDR3 runs 15 residues. This CDR3 is CASSLIELAGSEQYF. In DNA, the CDR3 is TGTGCCAGCAGCTTAATCGAGTTAGCGGGATCCGAGCAGTACTTC.

The genes are TRBV5-1 and TRBJ2-7, with D perhaps matching TRBD1 (5 bases). This CDR3 spans 13 amino acids. The V end lost 6 bases, the J end lost 6 bases, and 16 bases lay between the germline ends. CDR1 and CDR2 from the germline V gene are SGHRS and YFSETQ. CDR3 in DNA: TGCGCCAGCACCCAGGGTGAATATGGCGAGCAGTACTTC. It yields the protein CASTQGEYGEQYF. Full variable domain (rest looked up from reference TRBV5-1 and TRBJ2-7): KAGVTQTPRYLIKTRGQQVTLSCSPISGHRSVSWYQQTPGQGLQFLFEYFSETQRNKGNFPGRFSGRQFSNSRSEMNVSTLELGDSALYLCASTQGEYGEQYFGPGTRLTVT.

The gene calls are TRBV3-1 (or the pseudogene TRBV3-2) and TRBJ1-3; possible D gene TRBD1, 5 bases. The CDR3 has 14 residues. The germline V and J ends were trimmed by 4 bases and 0 bases, with 7 bases remaining between them. Per the germline V gene, CDR1 is LGHDT and CDR2 is YNNKEL (reference sequence). The DNA for the CDR3 is TGTGCCAGCAGCCGCGGGACCTCTGGAAACACCATATATTTT. Protein: CASSRGTSGNTIYF.

The chain uses TRBV7-2 and TRBJ2-1, with D perhaps matching TRBD2 (6 bases). In germline, CDR1 is SGHTA, CDR2 FQGNSA. The CDR3 has 15 amino acids. Trimming removed 4 bases at V and 2 bases at J, with 12 bases between. The CDR3 loop reads CASSSGVGAYNEQFF. The DNA for the CDR3 is TGTGCCAGCAGCTCGGGGGTTGGGGCCTACAATGAGCAGTTCTTC.

CDR3 DNA sequence: TGTGCCTGGGCGGGGGATACGCAGTATTTT. It codes for CAWAGDTQYF. This rearrangement joins TRBV30 to TRBJ2-3, with a tentative D call TRBD2 (6 bases). The CDR3 is 10 residues long. The germline CDR1 and CDR2 sequences are GTSNPN and SVGIG (reference sequence). V lost 5 bases, J lost 6 bases, and 6 bases lay in between.

J is TRBJ1-2 and V is TRBV5-1; unclear D gene. Per the germline V gene, CDR1 is SGHRS and CDR2 is YFSETQ. Between the trimmed V and J ends, which lost 0 bases and 4 bases, there was a span of 13 bases. The CDR3 contains 15 residues. CDR3 nucleotides: TGCGCCAGCAGCTTGGACCCTGCTAAATCCTATGGCTACACCTTC. It codes for CASSLDPAKSYGYTF.

The gene calls are TRBV14 and TRBJ1-1, with 8 bases identical to TRBD1. After removal of 0 bases from V and 0 bases from J, the junction contained 3 bases not matched to a gene. This CDR3 has 16 residues. Germline lookup yields CDR1 SGHDN and CDR2 FVKESK. The CDR3 region is CASSQDLGQVNTEAFF. CDR3 DNA sequence: TGTGCCAGCAGCCAAGATTTGGGACAGGTGAACACTGAAGCTTTCTTT.

The gene calls are TRBV28 and TRBJ2-1; 7 nucleotides match TRBD1. CDR1 is MDHEN, CDR2 SYDVKM, per germline. V shed 1 base and J 2 bases; nucleotides not matched to a gene: 5. The CDR3 has 16 amino acids. CDR3: CASSLYKGGPYNEQFF. CDR3 DNA: TGTGCCAGCAGTTTATATAAAGGGGGCCCCTACAATGAGCAGTTCTTC.

This clone was picked up one time. The rearrangement uses TRBV9 and TRBJ2-3; D is unclear. Looked up from germline, CDR1 is SGDLS and CDR2 is YYNGEE. V gave up 2 bases and J gave up 2 bases, with 6 bases separating them. CDR3 length equals 13 residues. The CDR3 loop reads CASSVQDTDTQYF. CDR3 coding DNA: TGTGCCAGCAGCGTTCAGGACACAGATACGCAGTATTTT.

This clone was detected a few times. This chain links TRBV6-1 with TRBJ2-7, with 9 bases aligning to TRBD2. Looked up from germline, CDR1 is MNHNS and CDR2 is SASEGT. This CDR3 is 15 amino acids long. The V gene end was trimmed by 2 bases and the J gene end by 5 bases; junction bases not matched to a gene: 7. CDR3 bases: TGTGCCAGCAGTGAATGGGCGGGAGGGCCCAACGAGCAGTACTTC. Residues: CASSEWAGGPNEQYF.

The CDR3 bases are TGTGCCAGCAGCTCACAGGGGGCGAATCAGCCCCAGCATTTT. Its translation: CASSSQGANQPQHF. This chain links TRBV7-2 with TRBJ1-5; 9 positions match TRBD1. Germline V gene sequence: CDR1 SGHTA, CDR2 FQGNSA. J lost 4 bases, V lost 4 bases, and 2 bases had no gene match. The CDR3 length is 14 residues.

CDR3 sequence (DNA): TGTGCCAGCAGCCAAGGGCAGGGTAACGTGGGGGCTTTCTTT. Protein product: CASSQGQGNVGAFF. The chain employs TRBV14 and TRBJ1-1; D may be TRBD1 (5 bases). The germline CDR1 and CDR2 sequences are SGHDN and FVKESK. CDR3 size: 14 residues. V lost 1 base and J 11 bases, leaving 17 bases between the germline ends.

Only one count was recorded for this clone. The chain links TRBV7-6 to TRBJ2-5; 9 bases match TRBD1. The germline gives CDR1 SGHVS, CDR2 FNYEAQ. This CDR3 region has 15 residues. V gave up 5 bases and J gave up 0 bases; unmatched junction bases: 4. The CDR3 sequence is CASSGRTGDQETQYF. In DNA, the CDR3 is TGTGCCAGCAGCGGTCGGACAGGGGACCAAGAGACCCAGTACTTC.

CDR3 in DNA: TGCGCCAGCAGCCCGACAGGGACCCTTAACTATGGCTACACCTTC. Translated, it gives CASSPTGTLNYGYTF. J is TRBJ1-2 and V is TRBV4-3, with TRBD1 identical over 7 bases. The ends lost 4 bases at V and 1 base at J; junction bases unmatched: 6. The germline CDR1 and CDR2 sequences are LGHNA and YSLEER. The CDR3 has 15 amino acids.

The chain is built from TRBV4-1 and TRBJ1-2; no clear D. Trimming took 6 bases from V and 5 from J, leaving 22 bases between them. There are 16 residues in the CDR3. Germline V gene sequence: CDR1 MGHRA, CDR2 YSYEKL. In DNA, the CDR3 is TGCGCCAGCAGTCGAGGCGGAGGCGAGACGCGGTATGGCTACACCTTC. The encoded protein is CASSRGGGETRYGYTF.

This clone was seen a handful of times. The rearrangement links TRBV28 to TRBJ1-2; no clear D gene. V lost 6 bases and J lost 8, with 19 bases in between. The germline gives CDR1 MDHEN, CDR2 SYDVKM. The CDR3 contains 14 residues. CDR3 coding DNA: TGTGCCAGCAGGCCCCAAATCCGTACTCGAGGCTACACCTTC. Translating it yields CASRPQIRTRGYTF.

The chain links TRBV7-9 to TRBJ1-5; D uncertain. The CDR3 sequence is 14 residues long. Germline CDR1 and CDR2: SEHNR and FQNEAQ (reference sequence). V shed 6 bases and J shed 8 bases, with 17 bases lying between them. CDR3 sequence reads: CASSTTGVKEPQHF. DNA of the CDR3: TGTGCCAGCAGTACGACCGGGGTCAAGGAGCCCCAGCATTTT.

This sequence joins TRBV6-4 and TRBJ2-7, with a tentative D call TRBD2 (6 bases). Trimming removed 4 bases at V and 3 bases at J, with 10 bases between. The CDR3 consists of 13 residues. Germline V gene lookup returns CDR1 MRHNA and CDR2 SNTAGT. For the CDR3, the DNA is TGTGCCAGCAGTGTAGCGGAGGGCTACGAGCAGTACTTC. Protein product: CASSVAEGYEQYF.